Given below is one T cell receptor beta chain in context. This receptor's antigen is unknown. One base away there is no much larger clone; base qualities are not given. This specimen comes from a study of control samples from healthy donors and cancer patients (dated by TCRdb to between 2020 and 2021). The junction carries 6 bases between V and J, which are trimmed by 3 bases and 6 bases respectively. Via the germline V gene, CDR1 is MDHEN and CDR2 SYDVKM. The cysteine opens and the phenylalanine closes a CDR3 of 12 amino acids. The read is trimmed to its CDR3 DNA, 36 bases read in frame from base 1. The method was the immunoSEQ multiplex PCR assay. TCRdb re-hosts the immuneACCESS table, in-frame sequences only. Its copies lack some clones; in the studies checked, an unresolved V gene accounts for under half of them, and the cause for the rest is not known. This sample comprises around 64,000 clones, more than 70% of them detected only once. The leading ten clones occupy less than 6.5% of the sample.

The receptor comes from a man aged 55 to 70 with colorectal cancer. The sequence is built from TRBV28 and TRBJ1-5, with the D segment identity uncertain. Specimen: PBMCs. CDR3 region: CASSLAGQPQHF. The base sequence is TGTGCCAGCAGTTTGGCTGGTCAGCCCCAGCATTTT. The variable domain in full, with residues beyond the CDR3 obtained from the reference TRBV28 and TRBJ1-5 genes, is DVKVTQSSRYLVKRTGEKVFLECVQDMDHENMFWYRQDPGLGLRLIYFSYDVKMKEKGDIPEGYSVSREKKERFSLILESASTNQTSMYLCASSLAGQPQHFGDGTRLSIL.